This T cell receptor beta chain was retrieved from a study of vaccination and CD4 T cells after COVID-19. This CDR3 contains 14 residues. V was trimmed by 0 bases and J by 5 bases, leaving 8 bases between them. Germline V CDR1 and CDR2: LNHNV, YYDKDF (reference sequence). With the Oncomine TCR Beta short-read assay, DNA from cultured CD4+ T cells was sequenced. Each CDR3 protein is one row after TCRdb ran MiXCR on the PCR reads. The sample records fewer than 20,000 distinct CDR3 sequences, roughly 40% being singletons. Stated treatment: 10-day PBMC culture with coronavirus spike peptide pools or control peptides (ViraFEST assay). This clonotype was seen a handful of times. Its antigen is still unknown.

The V gene is TRBV15, the J gene TRBJ1-5; D ambiguous. Sequenced material: CD4+ T cells from blood, cultured in vitro. The TCR originated in a human donor who had recovered from COVID-19. The CDR3 DNA reads as TGTGCCACCAGCAGAGATTACCGCGATCAGCCCCAGCATTTT. Its translation is CATSRDYRDQPQHF.